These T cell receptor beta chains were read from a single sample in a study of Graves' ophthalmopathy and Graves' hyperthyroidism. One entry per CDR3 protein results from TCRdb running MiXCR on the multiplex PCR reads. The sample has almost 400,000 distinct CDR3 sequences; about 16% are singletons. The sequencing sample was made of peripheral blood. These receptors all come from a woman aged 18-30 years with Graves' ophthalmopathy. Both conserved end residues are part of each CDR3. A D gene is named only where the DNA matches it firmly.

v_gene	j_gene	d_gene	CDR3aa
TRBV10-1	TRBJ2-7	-	CASSESGGGGIYEQYF
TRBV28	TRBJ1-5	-	CASSFQAVSNQPQHF
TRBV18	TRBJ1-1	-	CASSPLRTGRDTEAFF
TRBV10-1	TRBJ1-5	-	CASSESLRGSQHF
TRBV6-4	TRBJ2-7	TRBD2	CASSPGPSGGGPTYEQYF
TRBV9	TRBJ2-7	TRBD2	CASSVGLAGDEQYF
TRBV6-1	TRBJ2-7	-	CASKWQLFYEQYF
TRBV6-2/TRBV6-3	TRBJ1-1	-	CASRGSHTEAFF
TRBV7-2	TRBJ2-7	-	CASSLSEGTTYEQYF
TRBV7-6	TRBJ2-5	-	CASSVLALETQYF
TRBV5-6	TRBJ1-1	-	CASSLVRRNTEAFF
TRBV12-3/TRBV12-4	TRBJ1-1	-	CASSPQPSEAFF
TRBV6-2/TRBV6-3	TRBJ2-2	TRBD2	CASSYPRGGYTGELFF
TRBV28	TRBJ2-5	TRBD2	CASSGAPSGKETQYF
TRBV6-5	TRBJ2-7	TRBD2	CASMGRVSYEQYF
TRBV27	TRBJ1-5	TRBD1	CASSPGTGLQPQHF
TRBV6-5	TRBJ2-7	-	CASSSGPSYEQYF
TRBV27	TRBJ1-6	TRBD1	CASRERGQKNNSPLHF
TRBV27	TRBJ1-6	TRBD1	CASQGTGISPLHF
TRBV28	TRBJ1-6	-	CASSPLGDSPLHF
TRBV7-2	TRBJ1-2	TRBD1	CASSQTGTVYGYTF
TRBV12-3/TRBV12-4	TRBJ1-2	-	CASSHDLQGGGYTF
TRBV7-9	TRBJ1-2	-	CASSLAGSANYGYTF
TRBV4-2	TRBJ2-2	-	CASSQVSGAGELFF
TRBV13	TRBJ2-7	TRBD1	CASSLGTGEPYEQYF
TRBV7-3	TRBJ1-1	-	CASSLIAGGTEAFF
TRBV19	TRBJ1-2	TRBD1	CASSVTGTGIFDYGYTF
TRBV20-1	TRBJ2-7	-	CSARGRGGGYEQYF
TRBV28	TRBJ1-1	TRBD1	CASRPGQRNTEAFF
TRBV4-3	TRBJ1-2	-	CASSQEGLNYGYTF
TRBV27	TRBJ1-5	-	CASRNLVEGNQPQHF
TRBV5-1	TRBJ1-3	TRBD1	CASSLETGTSGNTIYF
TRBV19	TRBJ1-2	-	CASTRRGVNGYTF
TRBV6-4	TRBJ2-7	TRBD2	CASTKFSPTGLAGGFGEQYF
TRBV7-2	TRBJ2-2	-	CASRARTGELFF
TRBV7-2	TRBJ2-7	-	CASREHPGEQYF
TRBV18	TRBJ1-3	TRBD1	CASSPTTGSGNTIYF
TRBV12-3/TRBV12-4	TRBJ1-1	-	CASSFIGGRGNTEAFF
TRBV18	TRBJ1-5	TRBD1	CASSHGQDYSNQPQHF
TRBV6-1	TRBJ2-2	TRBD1	CASSTRQGRLAGELFF
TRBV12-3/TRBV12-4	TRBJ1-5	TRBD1	CASSQQGAEQPQHF
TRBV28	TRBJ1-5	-	CASSSDGNQPQHF
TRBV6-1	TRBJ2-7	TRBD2	CASTMTSGEQYF
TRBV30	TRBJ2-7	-	CAWSGLGGSYEQYF
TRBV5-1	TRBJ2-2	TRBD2	CASSPPGLAQGTGELFF
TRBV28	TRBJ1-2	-	CASSLWGEGYTF
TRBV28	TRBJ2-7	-	CASSFSYLGAWEQYF
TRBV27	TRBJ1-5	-	CASSLLGSHQPQHF
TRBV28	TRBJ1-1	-	CASSPLPMFRDTEAFF
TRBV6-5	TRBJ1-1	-	CARRRQNEAFF
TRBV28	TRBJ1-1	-	CASSLTGQGLSNTEAFF
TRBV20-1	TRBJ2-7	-	CSAPGRQGALGEQYF
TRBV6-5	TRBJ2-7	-	CASHPYERAYEQYF
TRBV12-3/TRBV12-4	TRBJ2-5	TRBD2	CASTPSGMVGETQYF
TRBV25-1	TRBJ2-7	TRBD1	CASKQGTNEQYF
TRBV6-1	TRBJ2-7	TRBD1	CASRDAGGSAWQYF